The present entry profiles one TCR beta chain with its context. No antigen is known for it. The sample holds no much larger clone one base away, and base qualities are not on file. CD8 naive samples consisted of CD45RO-negative cells that were positively selected for CCR7, yielding a CD45RA+CCR7+ population without TemRA cells. Healthy HIV-negative adults with no recently reported acute infections or vaccinations were included as donors. All donors were Caucasian adults living in Nashville, Tennessee, USA. Blood was collected by leukapheresis, and PBMCs were isolated by Ficoll-Histopaque density gradient centrifugation and then cryopreserved in liquid nitrogen vapor phase. Analytical flow cytometry was used to check the purity and quantity of each magnetically sorted T cell population. From each sorted fraction, genomic DNA was isolated and quantified by UV absorbance on a Nanodrop 2000c. This specimen comes from a study of shared clonotypes between healthy human individuals (dated by TCRdb to the early 2020s). Concerning the study at large: Three men and two women, aged 18 to 49 years, made up the cohort. To increase sequencing depth and limit assay-specific biases, different laboratories used diverse techniques to prepare libraries and sequence TCR repertoires. Per donor, three plates each were used for CD4 naive and CD4 memory, two for CD8 naive, and one for CD8 memory. Each donor's leukapheresis produced roughly between about 0.8 and 8.9 billion PBMCs. Blood TCR repertoires of several healthy adults were deeply sequenced to estimate repertoire size and the extent of clonotype sharing between individuals.

Using the deep immunoSEQ assay, multiplex PCR amplified TCR CDR3 regions from genomic DNA. Extracted genomic DNA from each cell subset was spread evenly across all wells of several immunoSEQ 96-well plates, with each plate serving as a replicate. For sorted subsets, each replicate PCR was loaded with about 200 ng genomic DNA, equivalent to some 27,000 T cell genomes. Purified libraries were measured with a Qubit 3.0 fluorometer, size-checked on a Bioanalyzer 2100, and measured again with the KAPA Library Quantification kit. Each immunoSEQ 96-well plate was sequenced on its own single-read 150-cycle Illumina NextSeq 550 flow cell. The study's own analysis went as follows. Because only junctional sequences without quality scores were contained in the immunoSEQ output, filtering matching that applied to full-length reads could not be performed. Sequences were annotated with PyIR, a Python wrapper for IgBLAST v1.9, using IMGT germline references to assign V/J genes and CDR3. Reads were filtered out if the reads had weak V/J assignments (E-value above 1e-6), no CDR3, stop codons, out-of-frame junctions, or ambiguous translated residues. V3J clonotypes were defined by identical inferred V gene, J gene, and CDR3 amino acid sequence. Percentage overlap between repertoires was computed as shared unique clonotypes divided by the size of the smaller repertoire. Richness of each repertoire was evaluated using RTK rarefaction, the Chao1 estimator, and Recon v2.1 estimates of unobserved clonotypes. For all TCRbeta clonotypes obtained by the gDNA method from a handful of donors, generation probabilities were computed with OLGA. Entries here come from immuneACCESS through TCRdb and include only in-frame sequences with V and J called. Some clones fail to appear in such tables; in the studies checked, an unresolved V gene covers under half of the shortfall, and the cause of the remainder is unknown. That table supplies the V and J calls and clone size; D and trimming were determined from the DNA. The sample data list about 2.1 million clones, and approximately 94% of these were observed just once. Clones ranked in the top ten supply around 1.7% of the sample.

What the authors observed across the whole study: Pairwise subsampling indicated that sequencing depth was expected to affect the degree of clonotype sharing among donors. Even with the large sequencing depth, rarefaction of the sorted-subset datasets indicated that sequencing was incomplete. Naive subsets generally had larger estimated clonotype richness than memory subsets did. Across several donors, about 4.5% of naive CD4, more than 3% of naive CD8, under 2.5% of memory CD4, and 0.3% to 0.45% of memory CD8 clonotypes were shared. Sampling was restricted to blood, and TCR repertoires in tissues likely differ from the TCR repertoires found in blood. Higher generation probabilities were observed for clonotypes shared by all four sorted-subset donors than for non-shared clonotypes. The genetic and exposure-history diversity represented was limited by the small number of donors.

Inclusive of the bounding cysteine and phenylalanine, the CDR3 is 14 residues long. The only DNA kept is the CDR3, 42 bases in frame from the first base. At the junction V is shortened by 1 base and J by 6 bases, with 12 bases in between. The germline V gene (reference sequence) specifies SEHNR as CDR1 and FQNEAQ as CDR2. The sequencing input was naive CD8+ T cells from PBMCs. According to the study, the label for this sample's cell subset or site signals: CD45RA+CCR7+. The rearranged chain carries TRBV7-9 and TRBJ1-1; tentative D gene TRBD1, with 6 bases matching. This clonotype was obtained from a man aged 18 to 35 in good health. Some clones in this sample may be carry-over from other donors' samples. The CDR3 loop reads CASSLVRGAPEAFF. The DNA sequence is given as TGTGCCAGCAGCTTAGTCAGGGGAGCCCCTGAAGCTTTCTTT.